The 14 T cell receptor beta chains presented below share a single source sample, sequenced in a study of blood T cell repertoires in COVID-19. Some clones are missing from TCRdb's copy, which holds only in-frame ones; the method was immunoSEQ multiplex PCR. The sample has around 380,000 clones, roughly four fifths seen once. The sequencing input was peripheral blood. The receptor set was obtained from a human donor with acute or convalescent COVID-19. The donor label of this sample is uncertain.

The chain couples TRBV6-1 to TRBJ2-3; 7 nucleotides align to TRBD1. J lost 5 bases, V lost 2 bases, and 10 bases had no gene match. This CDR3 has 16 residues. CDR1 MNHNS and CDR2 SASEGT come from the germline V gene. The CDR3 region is CASSELARQGEDTQYF. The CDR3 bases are TGTGCCAGCAGTGAACTCGCTCGACAGGGCGAAGATACGCAGTATTTT.

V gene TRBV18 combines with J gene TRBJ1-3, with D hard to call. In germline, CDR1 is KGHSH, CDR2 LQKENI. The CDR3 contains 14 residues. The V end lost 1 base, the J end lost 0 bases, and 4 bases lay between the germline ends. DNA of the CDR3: TGTGCCAGCTCACCACAGAGCTCTGGAAACACCATATATTTT. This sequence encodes CASSPQSSGNTIYF. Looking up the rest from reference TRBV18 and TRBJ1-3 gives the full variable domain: NAGVMQNPRHLVRRRGQEARLRCSPMKGHSHVYWYRQLPEEGLKFMVYLQKENIIDESGMPKERFSAEFPKEGPSILRIQQVVRGDSAAYFCASSPQSSGNTIYFGEGSWLTVV.

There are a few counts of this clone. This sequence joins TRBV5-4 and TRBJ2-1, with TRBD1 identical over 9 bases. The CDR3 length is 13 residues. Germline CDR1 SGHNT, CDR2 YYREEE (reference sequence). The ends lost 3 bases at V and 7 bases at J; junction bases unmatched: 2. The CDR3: CASSSGQGNEQFF. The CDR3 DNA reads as TGTGCCAGCAGCTCCGGACAGGGGAATGAGCAGTTCTTC. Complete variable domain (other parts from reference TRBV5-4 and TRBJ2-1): ETGVTQSPTHLIKTRGQQVTLRCSSQSGHNTVSWYQQALGQGPQFIFQYYREEENGRGNFPPRFSGLQFPNYSSELNVNALELDDSALYLCASSSGQGNEQFFGPGTRLTVL.

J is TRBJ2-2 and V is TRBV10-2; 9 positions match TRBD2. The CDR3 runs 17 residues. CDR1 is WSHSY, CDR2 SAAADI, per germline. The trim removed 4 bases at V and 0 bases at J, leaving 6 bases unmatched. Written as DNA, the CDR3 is TGCGCCAGCAGTGTTGCTAGCGGGGCAACGAACACCGGGGAGCTGTTTTTT. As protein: CASSVASGATNTGELFF.

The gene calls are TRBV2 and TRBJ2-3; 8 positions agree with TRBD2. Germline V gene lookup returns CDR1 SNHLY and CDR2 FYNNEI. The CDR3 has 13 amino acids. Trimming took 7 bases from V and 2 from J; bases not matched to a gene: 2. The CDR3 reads CASKRETTDTQYF. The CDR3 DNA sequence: TGTGCCAGCAAGCGGGAGACCACAGATACGCAGTATTTT.

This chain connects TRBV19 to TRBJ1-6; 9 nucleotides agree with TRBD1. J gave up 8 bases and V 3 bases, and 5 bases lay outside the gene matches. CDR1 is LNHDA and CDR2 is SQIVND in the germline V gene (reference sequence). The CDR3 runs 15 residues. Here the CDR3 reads CASSIGGQGYSPLHF. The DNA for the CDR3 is TGTGCCAGTAGTATCGGGGGACAGGGATATTCACCCCTCCACTTT.

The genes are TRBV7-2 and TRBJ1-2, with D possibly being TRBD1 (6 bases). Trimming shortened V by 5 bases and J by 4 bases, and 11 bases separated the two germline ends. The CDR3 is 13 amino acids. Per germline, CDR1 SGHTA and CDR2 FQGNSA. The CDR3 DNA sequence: TGTGCCAGCAGCGTCGGCAGGGGCTATGGCTACACCTTC. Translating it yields CASSVGRGYGYTF.

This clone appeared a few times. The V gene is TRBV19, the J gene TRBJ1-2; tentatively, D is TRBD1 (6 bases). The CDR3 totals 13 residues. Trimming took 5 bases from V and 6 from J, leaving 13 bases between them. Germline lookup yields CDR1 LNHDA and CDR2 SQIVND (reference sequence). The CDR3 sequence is CASSPDSRNGYTF. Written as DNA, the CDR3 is TGTGCCAGTAGTCCGGACAGCCGCAATGGCTACACCTTC.

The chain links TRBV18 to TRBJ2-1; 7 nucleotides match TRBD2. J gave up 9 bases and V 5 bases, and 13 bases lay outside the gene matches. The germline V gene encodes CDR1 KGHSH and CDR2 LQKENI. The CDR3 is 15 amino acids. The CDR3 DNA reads TGTGCCAGCTCAGCACTAGCGACGGAGAAGAGTGAGCAGTTCTTC. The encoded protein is CASSALATEKSEQFF.

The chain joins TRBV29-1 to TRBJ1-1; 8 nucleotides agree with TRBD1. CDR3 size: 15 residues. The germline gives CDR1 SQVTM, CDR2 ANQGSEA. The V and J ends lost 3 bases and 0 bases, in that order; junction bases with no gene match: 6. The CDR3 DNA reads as TGCAGCGTTGACAAGCCAGGGGGCTTGAACACTGAAGCTTTCTTT. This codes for CSVDKPGGLNTEAFF.

CDR3 nucleotide sequence: TGTGCCAGCAAGGACAGACCCTTGGACGGCTACACCTTC. This encodes CASKDRPLDGYTF. The chain combines TRBV2 with TRBJ1-2; TRBD1 is a possible D gene (6 bases). Germline CDR1 reads SNHLY; CDR2 reads FYNNEI. The CDR3 is made up of 13 amino acids. Trimming removed 7 bases at V and 8 bases at J, with 17 bases between.

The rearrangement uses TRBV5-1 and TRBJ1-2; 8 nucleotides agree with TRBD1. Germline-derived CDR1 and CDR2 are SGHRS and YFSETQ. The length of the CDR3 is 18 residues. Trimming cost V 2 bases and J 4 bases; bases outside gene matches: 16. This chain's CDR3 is CASSLSFPGQGGVYGYTF. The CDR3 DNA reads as TGCGCCAGCAGCTTATCCTTCCCAGGACAGGGTGGTGTCTATGGCTACACCTTC.

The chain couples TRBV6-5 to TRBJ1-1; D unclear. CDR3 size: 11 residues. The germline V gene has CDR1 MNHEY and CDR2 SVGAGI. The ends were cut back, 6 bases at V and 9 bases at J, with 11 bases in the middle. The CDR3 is CASSKEGKAFF. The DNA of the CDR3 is TGTGCCAGCAGCAAGGAGGGCAAAGCTTTCTTT.

CDR3 in amino acids: CASSVRWTVDNSPLHF. The CDR3 DNA reads as TGTGCCAGCAGTGTACGTTGGACAGTAGATAATTCACCCCTCCACTTT. The V and J genes are TRBV6-1 and TRBJ1-6; a possible D gene is TRBD1 (6 bases). From germline, CDR1 is MNHNS and CDR2 SASEGT. Trimming stripped 4 bases from V and 5 bases from J, with 15 bases between. CDR3 length: 16 amino acids.